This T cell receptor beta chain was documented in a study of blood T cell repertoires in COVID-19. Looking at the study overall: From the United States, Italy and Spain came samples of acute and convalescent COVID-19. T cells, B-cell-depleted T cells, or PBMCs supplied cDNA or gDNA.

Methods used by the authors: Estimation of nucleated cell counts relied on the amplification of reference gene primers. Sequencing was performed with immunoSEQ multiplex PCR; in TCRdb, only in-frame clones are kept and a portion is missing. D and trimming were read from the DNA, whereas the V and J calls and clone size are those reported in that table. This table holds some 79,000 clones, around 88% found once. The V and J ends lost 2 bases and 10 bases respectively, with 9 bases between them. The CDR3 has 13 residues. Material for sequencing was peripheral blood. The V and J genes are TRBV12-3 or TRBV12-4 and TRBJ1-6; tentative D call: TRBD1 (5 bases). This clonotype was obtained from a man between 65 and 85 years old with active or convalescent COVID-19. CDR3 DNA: TGTGCCAGCAGTTTACAGGGAGGATCACCCCTCCACTTT. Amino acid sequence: CASSLQGGSPLHF.